This T cell receptor (beta chain) was found in a study of synovial regulatory T cells in juvenile arthritis. About the research overall: Treatments: a few naive, six methotrexate, one methotrexate plus infliximab, one unknown.

The CDR3 sequence is 15 residues long. DNA was not recorded. Germline-derived CDR1 and CDR2 are SNHLY and FYNNEI. Profiling relied on immunoSEQ multiplex PCR, and the TCRdb table lists in-frame clones only, not all of them. The repertoire table contains around 6,400 clones. Patients had median age approximately 10 years, range about 2.3-22.9. For this clone: Its antigen is not identified.

Findings and limits, study-wide: Compared with other blood Treg cells, inflammation-associated Treg cells had reduced TCR diversity. Synovial Teff and blood CPL repertoires partially overlapped with iaTreg TCR repertoires, which were largely patient-private.

This chain links TRBV2 with TRBJ2-1; TCRdb's D call of TRBD2 is untestable without DNA. This receptor was identified in a donor between 2 and 35 years old with juvenile idiopathic arthritis. Sequencing was carried out using Treg cells from blood. Sample subset: remaining (HLA-DR-negative) circulating blood Treg cells. CDR3 protein: CASRAGGQLYNEQFF.